The next 4 T cell receptor beta chains were all read from a single sample in a study of T cell changes during pregnancy in multiple sclerosis. The protocol was immunoSEQ multiplex PCR, while the TCRdb copy is restricted to in-frame clones and leaves out a portion. The data contain approximately 96,000 clones, roughly nine tenths of them singletons. The material sequenced was peripheral blood, taken after pregnancy. The receptors shown here come from a female donor in good health, enrolled as a control in a pregnancy study.

The chain uses TRBV30 and TRBJ2-3, with a weak D call TRBD2 (5 bases). CDR1 is GTSNPN and CDR2 is SVGIG in the germline V gene (reference sequence). V lost 4 bases to trimming and J lost 0 bases, with 8 bases between them. The CDR3 sequence is 13 residues long. CDR3 region: CAWNSGSTDTQYF. The CDR3 DNA is TGTGCCTGGAACAGCGGCAGCACAGATACGCAGTATTTT. The full variable domain, in which reference TRBV30 and TRBJ2-3 provide the parts outside the CDR3, is SQTIHQWPATLVQPVGSPLSLECTVEGTSNPNLYWYRQAAGRGLQLLFYSVGIGQISSEVPQNLSASRPQDRQFILSSKKLLLSDSGFYLCAWNSGSTDTQYFGPGTRLTVL.

This chain links TRBV7-9 with TRBJ1-1; TRBD1 matches at 9 bases. CDR3 length: 16 amino acids. Looked up from germline, CDR1 is SEHNR and CDR2 is FQNEAQ (reference sequence). Trimming removed 5 bases from V and 1 base from J; junction bases left unmatched: 8. CDR3 DNA: TGTGCCAGCAGCCCCGGGACAGGGCAATCGAACACTGAAGCTTTCTTT. It is translated as CASSPGTGQSNTEAFF.

The V call is TRBV9, the J call TRBJ1-6; possible D gene TRBD1, 6 bases. This CDR3 comprises 17 residues. With 4 bases removed from V and 6 bases from J, the gap between germline ends came to 20 bases. Germline loops: CDR1 SGDLS, CDR2 YYNGEE. The CDR3 nucleotides read TGTGCCAGCAGCCCCAGCGGGGGCAGAAGTCGTAATTCACCCCTCCACTTT. This encodes CASSPSGGRSRNSPLHF.

This clone was seen once. The chain joins TRBV27 to TRBJ2-2, with a tentative D call TRBD1 (7 bases). CDR3 length: 15 residues. CDR1 and CDR2 from the germline V gene are MNHEY and SMNVEV (reference sequence). V was shortened by 9 bases and J by 5 bases, with 19 bases between the two germline ends. In DNA form, the CDR3 reads TGTGCCAGTCAGGGGGGCCTCGTGTGGACCGGGGAGCTGTTTTTT. The encoded protein is CASQGGLVWTGELFF.